These 22 T cell receptor beta chains originate from one sample sequenced in a study of shared clonotypes between healthy human individuals. Assay: immunoSEQ multiplex PCR; the TCRdb copy retains only in-frame clones and omits some. The sample consists of about 1 million clones, more than 65% of them appearing once. The sequenced material came from memory CD4+ T cells sorted from blood. The subset denotes: CD45RA-negative fraction. Source of these receptors: a man in his late teens or twenties in good health.

This clone was counted once. The chain employs TRBV28 and TRBJ2-3; 8 bases are shared with TRBD2. The germline V gene has CDR1 MDHEN and CDR2 SYDVKM. V dropped 6 bases and J dropped 3; count of bases not matched to a gene: 8. CDR3 length: 15 amino acids. CDR3 nucleotide sequence: TGTGCCAGCAGGGATAGCGGGGCGGGTACAGATACGCAGTATTTT. This codes for CASRDSGAGTDTQYF.

The V and J genes are TRBV6-5 and TRBJ2-7, with D unresolved. The germline V and J ends were trimmed by 7 bases and 3 bases, with 7 bases remaining between them. This CDR3 has 11 amino acids. Germline V lookup: CDR1 MNHEY, CDR2 SVGAGI. CDR3 region: CASTLGYEQYF. The CDR3 nucleotides are TGTGCCAGCACCCTCGGCTACGAGCAGTACTTC.

This clone was found a few times. V usage is TRBV2 and J usage is TRBJ1-2, with D maybe TRBD1 (5 bases). This CDR3 is 14 amino acids long. CDR1 is SNHLY and CDR2 is FYNNEI in the germline V gene. With 4 bases removed from V and 2 bases from J, the gap between germline ends came to 11 bases. CDR3 bases: TGTGCCAGCAGTGCCGGGACTTCGAACTATGGCTACACCTTC. Translated, it gives CASSAGTSNYGYTF.

V is TRBV27 and J is TRBJ2-4; the D is unclear. The CDR3 runs 18 residues. CDR1 is MNHEY, CDR2 SMNVEV, per germline (reference sequence). Trimming cost V 5 bases and J 0 bases, with 20 bases left between them. CDR3 DNA: TGTGCCAGCAGTGAAGATCCTGCCCTGTCCTTAGCCAAAAACATTCAGTACTTC. Translated, it gives CASSEDPALSLAKNIQYF.

The chain is built from TRBV7-8 and TRBJ2-7; the D gene is possibly TRBD2 (7 bases). Germline V gene lookup returns CDR1 SGHVS and CDR2 FQNEAQ. The CDR3 length is 14 residues. The V end was cut by 4 bases, the J end by 9 bases, with 19 bases between. CDR3 sequence (DNA): TGTGCCAGCAGCTCGAGGGGCGGGGGCCAGGGGCAGTACTTC. The encoded protein is CASSSRGGGQGQYF.

The chain has TRBV5-4 and TRBJ2-4; a possible D gene is TRBD2 (5 bases). Trimming left V 6 bases short and J 2 bases short, with 18 bases between. Germline V CDR1 and CDR2: SGHNT, YYREEE (reference sequence). This CDR3 region has 16 residues. The CDR3: CASTIRTPGTKNIQYF. The DNA for the CDR3 is TGTGCCAGCACCATTCGGACCCCGGGGACCAAAAACATTCAGTACTTC.

Many counts were recorded for this clone. Other DNA sequences in the same sample also yield this CDR3. This rearrangement joins TRBV9 to TRBJ1-6; 7 bases fit TRBD1. Germline CDR1 SGDLS, CDR2 YYNGEE. The CDR3 consists of 13 residues. J lost 9 bases, V lost 3 bases, and 3 bases had no gene match. The DNA of the CDR3 is TGTGCCAGCAGCGCAGGGGGGCGTTCACCCCTCCACTTT. Amino acids: CASSAGGRSPLHF.

The chain couples TRBV6-5 to TRBJ2-3; the D call may be TRBD1 or TRBD2 (5 bases each). V lost 8 bases and J lost 9, with 12 bases in between. Germline V CDR1 and CDR2: MNHEY, SVGAGI. The CDR3 is 11 amino acids. The CDR3 loop reads CASGTLRTQYF. CDR3 DNA sequence: TGTGCCAGCGGGACGCTCCGAACGCAGTATTTT.

Only one count was recorded for this clone. This chain links TRBV7-2 with TRBJ1-2, with TRBD1 as a possible D gene (5 bases). Trimming took 4 bases from V and 8 from J, leaving 14 bases between them. The CDR3 is 13 residues long. The V gene's germline CDR1 is SGHTA and CDR2 FQGNSA. The CDR3 DNA is TGTGCCAGCAGCTCTGGGGGGGTAGGCGGCTACACCTTC. It is translated as CASSSGGVGGYTF.

The rearrangement links TRBV5-6 to TRBJ2-4; TRBD1 matches 8 bases. The CDR3 has 16 residues. Germline V gene lookup returns CDR1 SGHDT and CDR2 YYEEEE. The V and J ends lost 5 bases and 0 bases, in that order; junction bases with no gene match: 7. CDR3 sequence reads: CASRKGQDIAKNIQYF. CDR3 sequence (DNA): TGTGCCAGCAGGAAGGGACAGGACATAGCCAAAAACATTCAGTACTTC.

J is TRBJ1-4 and V is TRBV28; D is uncertain. Trimming took 3 bases from V and 2 from J, leaving 7 bases between them. This CDR3 region has 14 residues. The germline gives CDR1 MDHEN, CDR2 SYDVKM. CDR3 amino acids: CASSFGPTNEKLFF. DNA for the CDR3: TGTGCCAGCAGTTTCGGACCGACTAATGAAAAACTGTTTTTT.

This clone was picked up one time. The chain has TRBV5-1 and TRBJ2-5; 7 bases are a match to TRBD1. The CDR3 sequence is 14 residues long. The trim removed 4 bases at V and 4 bases at J, leaving 7 bases unmatched. The germline V gene encodes CDR1 SGHRS and CDR2 YFSETQ. The CDR3 spells CASSHRQGPETQYF. CDR3 in DNA: TGCGCCAGCAGCCATCGACAGGGTCCAGAGACCCAGTACTTC. The complete variable domain, with remaining parts taken from reference TRBV5-1 and TRBJ2-5, reads KAGVTQTPRYLIKTRGQQVTLSCSPISGHRSVSWYQQTPGQGLQFLFEYFSETQRNKGNFPGRFSGRQFSNSRSEMNVSTLELGDSALYLCASSHRQGPETQYFGPGTRLLVL.

V and J are TRBV5-1 and TRBJ1-5, with 7 bases lining up with TRBD1. The junction had 5 bases not matched to a gene; V was cut back by 0 bases and J by 5 bases. This CDR3 spans 15 amino acids. Germline V gives CDR1 SGHRS, CDR2 YFSETQ. This CDR3 reads CASSLGDREDQPQHF. Written as DNA, the CDR3 is TGCGCCAGCAGCTTGGGAGACAGGGAGGATCAGCCCCAGCATTTT. Looking up the rest from reference TRBV5-1 and TRBJ1-5 gives the full variable domain: KAGVTQTPRYLIKTRGQQVTLSCSPISGHRSVSWYQQTPGQGLQFLFEYFSETQRNKGNFPGRFSGRQFSNSRSEMNVSTLELGDSALYLCASSLGDREDQPQHFGDGTRLSIL.

The chain uses TRBV11-2 and TRBJ2-7; D not resolved. V lost 6 bases and J 3 bases, leaving 15 bases between the germline ends. The CDR3 loop spans 14 amino acids. Per the germline V gene, CDR1 is SGHAT and CDR2 is FQNNGV. CDR3 DNA: TGTGCCAGCAGTAACCAAATTTCACACTACGAGCAGTACTTC. Protein product: CASSNQISHYEQYF. The full variable domain, completed using reference TRBV11-2 and TRBJ2-7, is EAGVAQSPRYKIIEKRQSVAFWCNPISGHATLYWYQQILGQGPKLLIQFQNNGVVDDSQLPKDRFSAERLKGVDSTLKIQPAKLEDSAVYLCASSNQISHYEQYFGPGTRLTVT.

The chain joins TRBV5-6 to TRBJ2-1; D possibly matches TRBD1 or TRBD2 (7 bases each). This CDR3 spans 15 amino acids. V was cut by 3 bases and J by 7 bases, with 17 bases left in between. The germline gives CDR1 SGHDT, CDR2 YYEEEE. The CDR3: CASSSTTGRGNEQFF. DNA for the CDR3: TGTGCCAGCAGCTCCACGACAGGGAGGGGTAATGAGCAGTTCTTC. The entire variable domain, with the rest obtained from reference TRBV5-6 and TRBJ2-1, is as follows: DAGVTQSPTHLIKTRGQQVTLRCSPKSGHDTVSWYQQALGQGPQFIFQYYEEEERQRGNFPDRFSGHQFPNYSSELNVNALLLGDSALYLCASSSTTGRGNEQFFGPGTRLTVL.

The chain combines TRBV28 with TRBJ1-1; D possibly corresponds to TRBD1 (5 bases). Trimming stripped 1 base from V and 8 bases from J, with 14 bases between. The CDR3 has 14 residues. CDR1 MDHEN and CDR2 SYDVKM come from the germline V gene. CDR3 sequence: CASSLSFQGWEAFF. The CDR3 DNA reads as TGTGCCAGCAGTTTATCGTTCCAGGGCTGGGAAGCTTTCTTT.

The V call is TRBV9, the J call TRBJ2-6; D unclear. V was cut by 4 bases and J by 0 bases, with 14 bases left in between. Germline V gives CDR1 SGDLS, CDR2 YYNGEE. This CDR3 is built from 17 residues. The CDR3 DNA is TGTGCCAGCAGCCCCCGCGAAGGAGACTCTGGGGCCAACGTCCTGACTTTC. Translation gives CASSPREGDSGANVLTF.

The chain combines TRBV5-4 with TRBJ2-5; TRBD2 matches 7 bases. The CDR3 runs to 16 residues. CDR1 and CDR2 from the germline V gene are SGHNT and YYREEE (reference sequence). Trimming at V came to 0 bases and at J to 3 bases, leaving 8 bases not matched to a gene. This CDR3 reads CASSLGASGREETQYF. The DNA for the CDR3 is TGTGCCAGCAGCTTGGGAGCTAGCGGACGGGAAGAGACCCAGTACTTC.

The V gene is TRBV28, the J gene TRBJ1-2; 7 nucleotides match TRBD1. Looked up from germline, CDR1 is MDHEN and CDR2 is SYDVKM. The CDR3 has 13 amino acids. The ends lost 6 bases at V and 9 bases at J; junction bases unmatched: 10. CDR3 sequence (DNA): TGTGCCAGCAGGCCTGGACAGGACTTAAGCTACACCTTC. As protein: CASRPGQDLSYTF.

A single count supports this clone. Different DNA sequences within this sample yield the same CDR3. The V call is TRBV5-6, the J call TRBJ2-3; tentatively, D is TRBD1 or TRBD2 (5 bases each). The germline gives CDR1 SGHDT, CDR2 YYEEEE. The CDR3 sequence is 15 residues long. V lost 2 bases, J lost 0 bases, and 10 bases lay in between. The CDR3 region has the DNA TGTGCCAGCAGCTTCGGGGCAGGGAGCACAGATACGCAGTATTTT. It yields the protein CASSFGAGSTDTQYF. The whole variable domain, filled in from reference TRBV5-6 and TRBJ2-3, reads DAGVTQSPTHLIKTRGQQVTLRCSPKSGHDTVSWYQQALGQGPQFIFQYYEEEERQRGNFPDRFSGHQFPNYSSELNVNALLLGDSALYLCASSFGAGSTDTQYFGPGTRLTVL.

The chain combines TRBV7-2 with TRBJ2-7; TRBD2 matches 7 bases. There are 18 residues in the CDR3. Germline-derived CDR1 and CDR2 are SGHTA and FQGNSA. Trimming at V came to 4 bases and at J to 3 bases, leaving 18 bases not matched to a gene. CDR3 residues: CASSSSGKLAKYHYEQYF. The CDR3 DNA follows: TGTGCCAGCAGCTCTTCGGGTAAACTAGCGAAATATCACTACGAGCAGTACTTC.

This chain joins TRBV11-2 and TRBJ1-6; maybe TRBD1 (5 bases). This CDR3 contains 16 residues. The V gene's germline CDR1 is SGHAT and CDR2 FQNNGV. V was pared by 5 bases and J by 8 bases, with 19 bases between. CDR3 nucleotides: TGTGCCAGCAGCCTGCGTTGGGGACCGATGGATTCACCCCTCCACTTT. Its translation: CASSLRWGPMDSPLHF.